The 25 T cell receptor beta chains below were found in one sample sequenced in a study of neurological immune-mediated disorders. Via MiXCR, TCRdb re-called the 5' RACE reads, giving one row per CDR3 protein. The sample contains roughly 100,000 distinct CDR3 sequences, around 3.3% of which appear only once. Input material: PBMCs. These receptors were obtained from a woman younger than 35 with multiple sclerosis.

This clonotype was seen repeatedly, ten times or more. The chain recombines TRBV18 with TRBJ2-7; 8 nucleotides line up with TRBD1. The V segment lost 3 bases and the J segment 3 bases; nucleotides outside the gene matches: 4. CDR1 and CDR2 from the germline V gene are KGHSH and LQKENI. The CDR3 length is 14 residues. The CDR3 reads CASSPAGGFYEQYF. The DNA for the CDR3 is TGTGCCAGCTCACCCGCAGGGGGCTTCTACGAGCAGTACTTC.

This clonotype was seen at least ten times. This chain links TRBV7-2 with TRBJ2-1, with 9 positions matching TRBD2. V lost 5 bases and J lost 1; bases outside the gene matches: 6. The CDR3 contains 16 residues. The germline gives CDR1 SGHTA, CDR2 FQGNSA. CDR3 coding DNA: TGTGCCAGCAGCCCCGCCGCGGGAGGGTCCTACAATGAGCAGTTCTTC. This encodes CASSPAAGGSYNEQFF.

The sample holds many counts of this clonotype. The chain recombines TRBV5-1 with TRBJ1-2; D is undetermined. The CDR3 is 14 residues long. Germline V gene sequence: CDR1 SGHRS, CDR2 YFSETQ. Trimming stripped 0 bases from V and 4 bases from J, with 10 bases between. The CDR3 coding sequence is TGCGCCAGCAGCTTGGAGGGTTCGGGCTATGGCTACACCTTC. Protein product: CASSLEGSGYGYTF.

The table lists this clonotype with many counts. The gene calls are TRBV24-1 and TRBJ2-6; TRBD1 is a possible D gene (6 bases). The CDR3 has 19 residues. Germline-derived CDR1 and CDR2 are KGHDR and SFDVKD. The V gene lost 3 bases and the J gene lost 3 bases, with 20 bases spanning the gap. The CDR3 loop is CATSDPTSGAFGGANVLTF. The DNA for the CDR3 is TGTGCCACCAGTGATCCCACCTCAGGGGCCTTCGGTGGGGCCAACGTCCTGACTTTC.

This clonotype has a count of ten or more. The chain employs TRBV29-1 and TRBJ1-2; the match to TRBD1 covers 8 bases. V was clipped by 1 base and J by 8 bases; unmatched bases: 12. Germline V gene data show CDR1 as SQVTM and CDR2 as ANQGSEA. The CDR3 has 15 amino acids. The CDR3 reads CSVEGGTGRWRGYTF. The CDR3 DNA reads TGCAGCGTTGAAGGGGGGACAGGCCGATGGAGGGGCTACACCTTC. Filled out from reference TRBV29-1 and TRBJ1-2, the complete variable domain reads SAVISQKPSRDICQRGTSLTIQCQVDSQVTMMFWYRQQPGQSLTLIATANQGSEATYESGFVIDKFPISRPNLTFSTLTVSNMSPEDSSIYLCSVEGGTGRWRGYTFGSGTRLTVV.

This clonotype occurred many times. This sequence joins TRBV7-6 and TRBJ2-1, with 9 bases that match TRBD2. This CDR3 region has 18 residues. CDR1 and CDR2 from the germline V gene are SGHVS and FNYEAQ. The V and J ends lost 3 bases and 4 bases, in that order; junction bases with no gene match: 13. Here the CDR3 reads CASSFTFQAGGSYNEQFF. CDR3 nucleotides: TGTGCCAGCAGCTTTACATTTCAAGCGGGGGGCTCATACAATGAGCAGTTCTTC. The full variable domain, in which reference TRBV7-6 and TRBJ2-1 provide the parts outside the CDR3, is GAGVSQSPRYKVTKRGQDVALRCDPISGHVSLYWYRQALGQGPEFLTYFNYEAQQDKSGLPNDRFSAERPEGSISTLTIQRTEQRDSAMYRCASSFTFQAGGSYNEQFFGPGTRLTVL.

At least ten counts were recorded for this clonotype. The V call is TRBV5-1, the J call TRBJ2-1; TRBD2 might be the D (6 bases). CDR1 SGHRS and CDR2 YFSETQ come from the germline V gene. Deletions cut 0 bases from V and 9 bases from J, with 7 bases between. The CDR3 contains 12 residues. This chain's CDR3 is CASSLAGSEQFF. The DNA for the CDR3 is TGCGCCAGCAGCTTGGCCGGGAGTGAGCAGTTCTTC.

The rearrangement links TRBV7-6 to TRBJ1-1; D is unclear. The germline V gene encodes CDR1 SGHVS and CDR2 FNYEAQ. V gave up 4 bases and J gave up 10 bases, with 7 bases separating them. The CDR3 runs to 10 residues. The CDR3 protein is CASSYNAAFF. The CDR3 coding sequence is TGTGCCAGCAGCTACAATGCAGCTTTCTTT.

In its sample, this clonotype was seen many times. The chain links TRBV24-1 to TRBJ2-1; D remains ambiguous. The CDR3 extends over 15 amino acids. CDR1 is KGHDR, CDR2 SFDVKD, per germline. The V end lost 3 bases, the J end lost 5 bases, and 13 bases lay between the germline ends. This chain's CDR3 is CATSDGSIGHNEQFF. In nucleotides, the CDR3 is TGTGCCACCAGTGATGGGTCGATCGGGCACAATGAGCAGTTCTTC.

This clonotype has a count of ten or more. This rearrangement joins TRBV5-5 to TRBJ2-3; TRBD1 aligns across 8 bases. The CDR3 runs 14 residues. The germline gives CDR1 SGHKS, CDR2 YYEKEE (reference sequence). J was trimmed by 8 bases and V by 4 bases; bases with no gene match: 9. The CDR3 reads CASSSDRGVGTQYF. As DNA, the CDR3 is TGTGCCAGCAGCAGCGACAGGGGAGTCGGTACGCAGTATTTT. Filled out from reference TRBV5-5 and TRBJ2-3, the complete variable domain reads DAGVTQSPTHLIKTRGQQVTLRCSPISGHKSVSWYQQVLGQGPQFIFQYYEKEERGRGNFPDRFSARQFPNYSSELNVNALLLGDSALYLCASSSDRGVGTQYFGPGTRLTVL.

This clonotype was detected many times. This chain uses TRBV5-1 with TRBJ2-1, with D perhaps matching TRBD1 or TRBD2 (5 bases each). Germline V gives CDR1 SGHRS, CDR2 YFSETQ. Trimming removed 0 bases at V and 2 bases at J, with 12 bases between. The CDR3 has 16 amino acids. This CDR3 reads CASSLAAPGPYNEQFF. The CDR3 DNA follows: TGCGCCAGCAGCTTGGCCGCACCGGGGCCCTACAATGAGCAGTTCTTC.

This clonotype was counted ten times or more. V usage is TRBV29-1 and J usage is TRBJ1-1, with a tentative D call TRBD1 (6 bases). V gave up 6 bases and J gave up 4 bases, with 15 bases separating them. The germline gives CDR1 SQVTM, CDR2 ANQGSEA. This CDR3 spans 13 amino acids. The CDR3 protein is CSVLKRGGTEAFF. The DNA for the CDR3 is TGCAGCGTCTTAAAAAGGGGGGGCACTGAAGCTTTCTTT.

This clonotype was observed at least ten times. The chain has TRBV7-2 and TRBJ2-7; 7 bases line up with TRBD1. With V trimmed by 5 bases and J by 7 bases, 11 bases remained unmatched. This CDR3 is built from 14 residues. Germline CDR1 SGHTA, CDR2 FQGNSA. The CDR3 loop is CASSPPARRGEQYF. The DNA of the CDR3 is TGTGCCAGCAGCCCCCCGGCCCGCAGGGGGGAGCAGTACTTC. Full variable domain (missing parts from reference TRBV7-2 and TRBJ2-7): GAGVSQSPSNKVTEKGKDVELRCDPISGHTALYWYRQSLGQGLEFLIYFQGNSAPDKSGLPSDRFSAERTGGSVSTLTIQRTQQEDSAVYLCASSPPARRGEQYFGPGTRLTVT.

This clonotype was observed many times. The chain joins TRBV7-2 to TRBJ2-5; D is ambiguous. The V end was cut by 2 bases, the J end by 5 bases, with 9 bases between. The CDR3 is 13 amino acids. CDR1 and CDR2 from the germline V gene are SGHTA and FQGNSA. The CDR3 loop is CASSLWMRETQYF. The DNA of the CDR3 is TGTGCCAGCAGCTTATGGATGCGGGAGACCCAGTACTTC.

The CDR3 sequence: CASSETGGGNQPQHF. DNA of the CDR3: TGTGCCAGCAGTGAGACAGGGGGTGGCAATCAGCCCCAGCATTTT. The J gene is TRBJ1-5, the V gene TRBV2; TRBD1 agrees at 9 bases. There are 15 residues in the CDR3. V dropped 3 bases and J dropped 2; count of bases not matched to a gene: 2. CDR1 and CDR2 (germline): SNHLY, FYNNEI.

This clonotype was detected ten times or more. The V call is TRBV5-1, the J call TRBJ2-1; the D gene is possibly TRBD2 (6 bases). V dropped 7 bases and J dropped 1 base, with 9 bases sitting between them. Looked up from germline, CDR1 is SGHRS and CDR2 is YFSETQ. CDR3 length: 13 amino acids. CDR3 in amino acids: CASGRGSYNEQFF. The CDR3 DNA reads TGCGCCAGCGGGCGGGGTTCCTACAATGAGCAGTTCTTC.

V and J are TRBV20-1 and TRBJ2-3, with 12 bases identical to TRBD2. CDR1 DFQATT and CDR2 SNEGSKA come from the germline V gene (reference sequence). Trimming cost V 6 bases and J 4 bases; bases outside gene matches: 11. The CDR3 sequence is 16 residues long. The CDR3 is CSARVETSGSADTQYF. CDR3 DNA sequence: TGCAGTGCCAGGGTCGAGACTAGCGGGAGCGCAGATACGCAGTATTTT.

This clonotype has only a few counts. CDR3 DNA sequence: TGCGCCAGCAGCTTACAGGGTTGGACTGAAGCTTTCTTT. Translating it yields CASSLQGWTEAFF. J is TRBJ1-1 and V is TRBV5-1; perhaps TRBD1 as D (6 bases). This CDR3 comprises 13 residues. Germline assignment: CDR1 SGHRS and CDR2 YFSETQ. Trimming pared 2 bases from V and 5 bases from J, leaving 10 bases between.

This clonotype came up many times. The chain is built from TRBV6-1 and TRBJ2-3, with D perhaps being TRBD1 or TRBD2 (6 bases each). The germline gives CDR1 MNHNS, CDR2 SASEGT. There are 17 residues in the CDR3. The V end was cut by 1 base, the J end by 3 bases, with 17 bases between. The CDR3 here is CASSEEVGGHGTDTQYF. The DNA of the CDR3 is TGTGCCAGCAGTGAAGAGGTTGGGGGGCACGGGACAGATACGCAGTATTTT.

In this sample, this clonotype turned up many times. The chain has TRBV5-1 and TRBJ2-7; 9 bases map to TRBD2. This CDR3 has 15 residues. CDR1 and CDR2 (germline): SGHRS, YFSETQ. Trimming removed 4 bases from V and 2 bases from J; junction bases left unmatched: 7. The CDR3, as DNA: TGCGCCAGCAGCCAGGAGGGCGGGAGGGCCTACGAGCAGTACTTC. It codes for CASSQEGGRAYEQYF.

This clonotype was seen a handful of times. This rearrangement joins TRBV7-9 to TRBJ2-6; D gene unclear. Per the germline V gene, CDR1 is SEHNR and CDR2 is FQNEAQ (reference sequence). V shed 2 bases and J shed 4 bases, with 9 bases lying between them. The CDR3 sequence is 15 residues long. The CDR3 nucleotides are TGTGCCAGCAGCTTAAAGGGTGTAGGGGCCAACGTCCTGACTTTC. Protein sequence: CASSLKGVGANVLTF.

This clonotype showed up many times. This chain links TRBV19 with TRBJ1-5; D is uncertain. Germline assignment: CDR1 LNHDA and CDR2 SQIVND (reference sequence). This CDR3 is built from 10 residues. Trimming took off 5 bases at V and 12 bases at J, with 8 bases between the two ends. The CDR3 protein is CASSGEHQHF. Written as DNA, the CDR3 is TGTGCCAGTAGTGGAGAACACCAGCATTTT.

In this sample, this clonotype turned up many times. The chain recombines TRBV10-3 with TRBJ2-1; no definite D call. The CDR3 loop spans 12 amino acids. Per the germline V gene, CDR1 is ENHRY and CDR2 is SYGVKD. The V end was cut by 4 bases, the J end by 5 bases, with 6 bases between. The CDR3 spells CAISVGNNEQFF. CDR3 DNA: TGTGCCATCAGTGTAGGGAACAATGAGCAGTTCTTC.

This clonotype was counted at least ten times. The chain carries TRBV5-1 and TRBJ1-1, with 12 bases matching TRBD1. Unmatched junction bases numbered 9, after V lost 4 bases and J lost 5 bases. This CDR3 is built from 16 residues. CDR1 and CDR2 (germline): SGHRS, YFSETQ. Here the CDR3 DNA reads TGCGCCAGCAGCCCTGGGACAGGGGGCTGGGATACTGAAGCTTTCTTT. As protein: CASSPGTGGWDTEAFF.

This clonotype was seen many times. The chain is built from TRBV7-2 and TRBJ2-6, with a tentative D call TRBD2 (5 bases). V lost 1 base to trimming and J lost 4 bases, with 11 bases between them. Germline V CDR1 and CDR2: SGHTA, FQGNSA. The CDR3 extends over 16 amino acids. Written as DNA, the CDR3 is TGTGCCAGCAGCTTAGAGAGGACTGGGGGGGCCAACGTCCTGACTTTC. As protein: CASSLERTGGANVLTF.